This T cell receptor (beta chain) was recorded in a study of cytomegalovirus exposure and HLA in healthy donors. CDR1 and CDR2 (germline): SEHNR, FQNEAQ (reference sequence). The V and J ends lost 3 bases and 5 bases, in that order; junction bases with no gene match: 9. This CDR3 has 15 residues. Broader study findings: An Asian-associated ancestry cluster reportedly showed fewer N-insertions than the approximately 650-donor mean in a later analysis. In presence/absence analyses, roughly uniform sequencing depth across donors was assumed.

PCR primers comprised 60 Vbeta and 13 Jbeta primers. Data came from immunoSEQ multiplex PCR; TCRdb stores just in-frame clones and leaves some out. The sample contains some 95,000 clones, around four fifths of which appear only once. In regard to this clone: Antigen specificity is unknown.

Healthy bone marrow donors made up the donor group. The sequenced sample consisted of PBMCs. The chain combines TRBV7-9 with TRBJ2-5; 7 bases align to TRBD2. The TCR was taken from a woman aged 40 to 50 in good health and CMV-seropositive. In DNA form, the CDR3 reads TGTGCCAGCAGCTTGCGGGAGAGCCCGGGGGAGACCCAGTACTTC. This encodes CASSLRESPGETQYF. Filled out from reference TRBV7-9 and TRBJ2-5, the complete variable domain reads DTGVSQNPRHKITKRGQNVTFRCDPISEHNRLYWYRQTLGQGPEFLTYFQNEAQLEKSRLLSDRFSAERPKGSFSTLEIQRTEQGDSAMYLCASSLRESPGETQYFGPGTRLLVL.